This T cell receptor beta chain was retrieved from a study of T-cell reconstitution after alpha-beta-depleted transplantation in children. Broader study findings: At one year after transplant, newly produced T cells mostly accounted for T-cell counts and diversity.

Unique molecular identifiers were used in preparing the TCRbeta library. One entry per CDR3 protein, called by TCRdb with MiXCR from the PCR reads. This table holds 45,000 to 60,000 distinct CDR3 sequences, 50% to 55% found once. As for this clonotype: Its antigen remains unidentified.

From germline, CDR1 is SGHRS and CDR2 YFSETQ. CDR3 length: 13 residues. Trimming stripped 7 bases from V and 0 bases from J, with 10 bases between. The sample was peripheral blood, taken before TCRalphabeta/CD19-depleted stem cell transplant. The rearrangement links TRBV5-1 to TRBJ2-5, with D tentatively TRBD1 (6 bases). The TCR comes from a boy younger than two with SCID, due to receive a stem cell transplant. The CDR3 sequence: CASGGEYQETQYF. The CDR3, as DNA: TGCGCCAGCGGGGGCGAGTACCAAGAGACCCAGTACTTC.